The 9 T cell receptor beta chains given below trace back to one sample, sequenced in a study of CD8 T cells in ankylosing spondylitis. General observations from the study: Blood from ankylosing spondylitis patients appeared to carry a characteristic roughly eight-variant TCR beta motif.

No antigens are known for them. TCRdb redid the calling of the 5' RACE reads with MiXCR, one entry per CDR3 protein. The data hold around 890,000 distinct CDR3 sequences, with about 11% observed a single time. Specimen: blood, either unsorted or a sorted T cell fraction (not recorded which). The receptors shown here come from a male donor with ankylosing spondylitis.

This clonotype appeared a few times. The chain recombines TRBV18 with TRBJ1-2, with D uncertain. V lost 3 bases and J lost 3, with 11 bases in between. CDR3 length: 14 amino acids. Germline values: CDR1 KGHSH, CDR2 LQKENI. CDR3 amino acids: CASSPVNRDYGYTF. The CDR3 region has the DNA TGTGCCAGCTCACCCGTAAACCGGGACTATGGCTACACCTTC.

This clonotype was found a few times. V usage is TRBV9 and J usage is TRBJ2-5, with 9 bases that match TRBD2. Germline-derived CDR1 and CDR2 are SGDLS and YYNGEE. The CDR3 consists of 14 residues. J gave up 5 bases and V 5 bases, and 7 bases lay outside the gene matches. The CDR3 region is CASRPGLAAETQYF. The DNA of the CDR3 is TGTGCCAGCAGACCGGGACTAGCCGCGGAGACCCAGTACTTC.

This clonotype was counted many times. V usage is TRBV20-1 and J usage is TRBJ1-1; D is uncertain. V dropped 5 bases and J dropped 3 bases, with 4 bases sitting between them. CDR3 length: 10 amino acids. Per the germline V gene, CDR1 is DFQATT and CDR2 is SNEGSKA (reference sequence). The CDR3 nucleotides read TGCAGTGCTGCCCACACTGAAGCTTTCTTT. Translated: CSAAHTEAFF.

Ten or more counts support this clonotype. The chain joins TRBV20-1 to TRBJ1-6; 7 bases are a match to TRBD1. The J segment lost 8 bases and the V segment lost 6 bases, leaving 7 bases of the junction unmatched. This CDR3 has 13 amino acids. The germline CDR1 and CDR2 sequences are DFQATT and SNEGSKA (reference sequence). The CDR3 nucleotides read TGCAGTGCGCTCGACAGGGTTGATTCACCCCTCCACTTT. Translation: CSALDRVDSPLHF.

This clonotype has at least ten counts. The chain has TRBV29-1 and TRBJ1-1; D is unresolved. CDR3 size: 14 residues. CDR1 and CDR2 (germline): SQVTM, ANQGSEA. The V end was cut by 7 bases, the J end by 4 bases, with 19 bases between. CDR3 protein: CSATPGPWATEAFF. The CDR3 DNA reads TGCAGCGCTACTCCGGGCCCTTGGGCCACTGAAGCTTTCTTT.

The chain links TRBV25-1 to TRBJ1-5; the D is unclear. Germline V lookup: CDR1 MGHDK, CDR2 SYGVNS. The CDR3 spans 12 residues. V was pared by 9 bases and J by 0 bases, with 6 bases between. The CDR3 here is CARERSNQPQHF. The CDR3 nucleotides read TGTGCCAGGGAACGTAGCAATCAGCCCCAGCATTTT. Variable domain in full (rest from reference TRBV25-1 and TRBJ1-5): EADIYQTPRYLVIGTGKKITLECSQTMGHDKMYWYQQDPGMELHLIHYSYGVNSTEKGDLSSESTVSRIRTEHFPLTLESARPSHTSQYLCARERSNQPQHFGDGTRLSIL.

The chain uses TRBV20-1 and TRBJ2-3; D is tentatively TRBD1 or TRBD2 (5 bases each). Germline V gives CDR1 DFQATT, CDR2 SNEGSKA (reference sequence). The CDR3 extends over 14 amino acids. Trimming removed 4 bases at V and 2 bases at J, with 13 bases between. The CDR3 DNA is TGCAGTGCTAATCGGGGACCTCACACAGATACGCAGTATTTT. Protein sequence: CSANRGPHTDTQYF.

The gene calls are TRBV5-1 and TRBJ2-7; D not resolved. V was pared by 0 bases and J by 11 bases, with 12 bases between. The CDR3 runs 12 residues. The germline CDR1 and CDR2 sequences are SGHRS and YFSETQ. The CDR3 loop reads CASSLVGDEEYF. The DNA of the CDR3 is TGCGCCAGCAGCTTGGTTGGGGATGAGGAGTACTTC. The variable domain in full, completed from reference TRBV5-1 and TRBJ2-7, reads KAGVTQTPRYLIKTRGQQVTLSCSPISGHRSVSWYQQTPGQGLQFLFEYFSETQRNKGNFPGRFSGRQFSNSRSEMNVSTLELGDSALYLCASSLVGDEEYFGPGTRLTVT.

This clonotype was seen a handful of times. The chain is built from TRBV10-3 and TRBJ2-3, with TRBD2 matching 10 bases. V dropped 10 bases and J dropped 6; count of bases not matched to a gene: 10. The CDR3 covers 14 residues. Per germline, CDR1 ENHRY and CDR2 SYGVKD. CDR3 sequence: CATESGGEEDTQYF. The CDR3, as DNA: TGTGCCACAGAGAGCGGGGGGGAGGAGGATACGCAGTATTTT.